One TCR beta chain is described in this entry. The V gene lost 2 bases and the J gene lost 5 bases, with 7 bases spanning the gap. In germline, CDR1 is SGHDN, CDR2 FVKESK. The CDR3 runs 13 residues. Original processing methods: Researchers report that nucleated cell counts were estimated from reference gene primer amplification. Clones were sequenced by immunoSEQ multiplex PCR, and TCRdb holds only the in-frame ones, with some missing. D and trimming were read from the DNA, whereas the V and J calls and clone size are those reported in that table. In the table there are about 250,000 clones, 84% of which are singletons. The data were taken from a study of blood T cell repertoires in COVID-19.

The receptor's source is a woman aged 40 to 50 who had recovered from COVID-19. The sequenced sample was peripheral blood. The V gene is TRBV14, the J gene TRBJ1-5; a weak D match, TRBD1 (5 bases). The DNA for the CDR3 is TGTGCCAGCAGCCAAAGGGGCGATCAGCCCCAGCATTTT. Encoded protein: CASSQRGDQPQHF.